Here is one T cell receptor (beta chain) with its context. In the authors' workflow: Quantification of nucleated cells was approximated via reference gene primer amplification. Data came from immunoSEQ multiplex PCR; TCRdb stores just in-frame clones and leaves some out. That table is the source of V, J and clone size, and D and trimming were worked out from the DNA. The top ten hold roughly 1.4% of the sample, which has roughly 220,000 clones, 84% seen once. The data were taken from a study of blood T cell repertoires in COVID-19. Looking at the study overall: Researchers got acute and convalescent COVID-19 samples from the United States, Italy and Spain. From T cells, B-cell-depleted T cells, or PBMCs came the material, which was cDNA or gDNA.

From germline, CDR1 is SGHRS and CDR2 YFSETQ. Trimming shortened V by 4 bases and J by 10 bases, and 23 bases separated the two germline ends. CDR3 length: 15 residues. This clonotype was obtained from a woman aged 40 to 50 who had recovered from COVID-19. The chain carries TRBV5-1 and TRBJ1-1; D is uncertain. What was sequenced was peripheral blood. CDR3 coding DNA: TGCGCCAGCAGCCCTACCCCAAACGTGGTAGAGAGAGCTTTCTTT. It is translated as CASSPTPNVVERAFF.